This T cell receptor beta chain was found in a study of early T cells in non-severe SARS-CoV-2 infection. Germline V gene sequence: CDR1 SGHRS, CDR2 YFSETQ. The CDR3 covers 19 residues. V gave up 5 bases and J gave up 5 bases; unmatched junction bases: 21. The sample holds many counts of this clonotype. TCRdb re-analysed the 5' RACE reads in MiXCR, keeping a single row per CDR3 protein. Among more than 55,000 distinct CDR3 sequences, approximately 13% were seen once, and the ten largest hold about 4.7%. The sequencing input was whole blood. This chain links TRBV5-1 with TRBJ2-5; the match to TRBD2 covers 10 bases. The receptor comes from an adult who was a healthcare worker with PCR-confirmed SARS-CoV-2 infection or an uninfected control (not recorded which). CDR3 in amino acids: CASRLDRPRLAGPPETQYF. CDR3 coding DNA: TGCGCCAGCAGACTAGACCGTCCCAGACTAGCGGGCCCCCCTGAGACCCAGTACTTC.